The entry below describes one T cell receptor beta chain. Antigen specificity is unknown. TCRdb's copy holds only in-frame clones and misses some; the assay was immunoSEQ multiplex PCR. The data show about 80,000 clones, 84% seen once. The sample comes from a study of radiotherapy plus CTLA-4 blockade in lung cancer. For the study at large: Among all patients, 18% showed objective responses, while about 34% had disease control.

Study results and caveats: Tumor-derived TCR clones expanded in blood after radiotherapy plus ipilimumab.

CDR3 length: 16 amino acids. The V gene's germline CDR1 is SGDLS and CDR2 YYNGEE. J was trimmed by 0 bases and V by 5 bases; bases with no gene match: 8. The clonotype originates from a human donor with non-small cell lung cancer who had stable disease on radiotherapy plus ipilimumab. V is TRBV9 and J is TRBJ2-1; 7 bases are shared with TRBD2. Sequencing was performed on peripheral blood, taken from a patient treated with radiotherapy plus ipilimumab. As DNA, the CDR3 is TGTGCCAGCAGTCACGGGAGGCAGAGCTCCTACAATGAGCAGTTCTTC. The encoded protein is CASSHGRQSSYNEQFF.